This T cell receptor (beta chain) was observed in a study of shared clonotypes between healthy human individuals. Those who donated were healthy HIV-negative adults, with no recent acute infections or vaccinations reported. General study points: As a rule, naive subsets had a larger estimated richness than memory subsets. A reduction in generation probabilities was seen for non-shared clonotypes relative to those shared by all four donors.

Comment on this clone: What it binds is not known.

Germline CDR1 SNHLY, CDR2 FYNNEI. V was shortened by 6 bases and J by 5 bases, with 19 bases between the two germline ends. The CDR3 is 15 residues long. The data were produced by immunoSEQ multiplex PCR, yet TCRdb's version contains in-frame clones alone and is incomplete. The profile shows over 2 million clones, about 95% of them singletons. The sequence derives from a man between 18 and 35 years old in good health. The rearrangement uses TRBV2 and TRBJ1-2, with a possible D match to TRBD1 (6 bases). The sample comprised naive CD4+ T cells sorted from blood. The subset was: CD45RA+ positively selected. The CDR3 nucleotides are TGTGCCAGCAGCCCTAGGGCAGGGGTCTGGTATGGCTACACCTTC. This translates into CASSPRAGVWYGYTF.